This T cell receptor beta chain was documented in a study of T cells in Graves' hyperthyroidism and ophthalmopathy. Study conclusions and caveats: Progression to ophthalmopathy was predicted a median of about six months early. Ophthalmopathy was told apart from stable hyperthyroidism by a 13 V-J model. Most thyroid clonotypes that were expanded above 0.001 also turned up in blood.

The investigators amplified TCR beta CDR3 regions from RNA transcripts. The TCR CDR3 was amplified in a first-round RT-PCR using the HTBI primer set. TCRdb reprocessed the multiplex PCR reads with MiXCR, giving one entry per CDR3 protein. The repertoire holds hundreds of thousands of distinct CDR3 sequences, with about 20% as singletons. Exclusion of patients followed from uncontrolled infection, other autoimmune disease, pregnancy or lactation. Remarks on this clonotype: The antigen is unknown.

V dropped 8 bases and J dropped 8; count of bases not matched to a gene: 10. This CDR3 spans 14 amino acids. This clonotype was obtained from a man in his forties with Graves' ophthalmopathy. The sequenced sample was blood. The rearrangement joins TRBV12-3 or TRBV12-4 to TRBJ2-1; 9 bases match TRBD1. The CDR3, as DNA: TGTGCCAGCCGCCGGGACAGGGTCTCCGATGAGCAGTTCTTC. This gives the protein CASRRDRVSDEQFF.